Listed here are 14 T cell receptor beta chains from one sample, sequenced in a study of T-cell reconstitution after alpha-beta-depleted transplantation in children. Unique molecular identifiers were used to barcode this TCRbeta library. Each CDR3 protein is one row after TCRdb ran MiXCR on the PCR reads. The sample records about 580,000 distinct CDR3 sequences, 20% to 30% being singletons. Sequencing was performed on PBMCs, taken before TCRalphabeta/CD19-depleted stem cell transplant. The receptors originated from a boy younger than two with Wiskott-Aldrich syndrome, due to receive a stem cell transplant.

This chain connects TRBV29-1 to TRBJ1-1; 8 nucleotides align to TRBD1. This CDR3 spans 13 amino acids. CDR1 and CDR2 from the germline V gene are SQVTM and ANQGSEA. With 7 bases clipped from V and 1 base from J, the junction kept 5 bases outside the gene matches. In DNA form, the CDR3 reads TGCAGCGCCAGACAGGGGTCGAACACTGAAGCTTTCTTT. Amino acids: CSARQGSNTEAFF.

The V call is TRBV25-1, the J call TRBJ2-7; 7 nucleotides match TRBD2. There are 14 residues in the CDR3. The ends lost 1 base at V and 6 bases at J; junction bases unmatched: 6. CDR1 is MGHDK, CDR2 SYGVNS, per germline. The CDR3 DNA reads as TGTGCCAGCAGTGAATGGGGAGGGACCTCCGAGCAGTACTTC. Its translation is CASSEWGGTSEQYF.

The rearrangement links TRBV20-1 to TRBJ2-7; D possibly uses TRBD1 or TRBD2 (5 bases each). V gave up 3 bases and J gave up 3 bases, with 15 bases separating them. CDR1 and CDR2 (germline): DFQATT, SNEGSKA (reference sequence). The CDR3 is 14 residues long. The CDR3 DNA follows: TGCAGTGCTAGCGCTAACCGGGGCTACTACGAGCAGTACTTC. Translated, it gives CSASANRGYYEQYF.

The chain has TRBV4-1 and TRBJ2-6; D remains unclear. The CDR3 totals 17 residues. Trimming stripped 1 base from V and 4 bases from J, with 14 bases between. Per the germline V gene, CDR1 is MGHRA and CDR2 is YSYEKL. The CDR3 sequence: CASSQVSFGSGANVLTF. In DNA form, the CDR3 reads TGCGCCAGCAGCCAAGTTTCGTTCGGATCCGGGGCCAACGTCCTGACTTTC.

The chain carries TRBV5-1 and TRBJ2-1, with TRBD2 matching over 10 bases. V gave up 4 bases and J gave up 4 bases; unmatched junction bases: 8. Per germline, CDR1 SGHRS and CDR2 YFSETQ. The CDR3 has 16 residues. Here the CDR3 reads CASSATWTSGYNEQFF. The CDR3 DNA is TGCGCCAGCAGCGCGACCTGGACTAGCGGATACAATGAGCAGTTCTTC.

The chain couples TRBV29-1 to TRBJ2-7, with D maybe TRBD2 (6 bases). This CDR3 has 13 amino acids. The germline V gene encodes CDR1 SQVTM and CDR2 ANQGSEA. The ends were cut back, 7 bases at V and 6 bases at J, with 19 bases in the middle. CDR3 sequence (DNA): TGCAGCGGGGCTAGCGAAGTGGCGGGCGAGCAGTACTTC. This codes for CSGASEVAGEQYF.

The chain has TRBV5-1 and TRBJ1-1, with D uncertain. Germline V gene lookup returns CDR1 SGHRS and CDR2 YFSETQ. Trimming took 2 bases from V and 4 from J, leaving 30 bases between them. The CDR3 extends over 20 amino acids. The CDR3 nucleotides read TGCGCCAGCAGCTTAAGGCCGCTGGGTTCAGGAAAACTCGGTGGCACTGAAGCTTTCTTT. Its translation is CASSLRPLGSGKLGGTEAFF.

This clonotype was found many times. The rearrangement uses TRBV12-3 or TRBV12-4 and TRBJ2-1; D ambiguous. The germline V and J ends were trimmed by 7 bases and 8 bases, with 15 bases remaining between them. The CDR3 has 13 residues. This chain's CDR3 is CASTSHALDEQFF. The CDR3 DNA reads as TGTGCCAGCACTTCCCATGCGTTGGATGAGCAGTTCTTC.

In its sample, this clonotype was seen a few times. V is TRBV27 and J is TRBJ2-7, with TRBD2 matching over 14 bases. CDR3 length equals 16 residues. Germline trimming cut 2 bases from V and 3 bases from J; bases unmatched to any gene: 3. Germline CDR1 and CDR2: MNHEY and SMNVEV (reference sequence). As DNA, the CDR3 is TGTGCCAGCAGTTTACCCGGACTAGCGGGAGGCTACGAGCAGTACTTC. It specifies CASSLPGLAGGYEQYF.

A few counts support this clonotype. CDR3 amino acids: CATSDPTPGTKDTQYF. The CDR3, as DNA: TGTGCCACCAGTGACCCCACACCCGGGACTAAAGATACGCAGTATTTT. J is TRBJ2-3 and V is TRBV24-1; 7 bases are shared with TRBD2. CDR3 length: 16 amino acids. V gave up 4 bases and J gave up 5 bases; unmatched junction bases: 11. CDR1 is KGHDR and CDR2 is SFDVKD in the germline V gene.

The V call is TRBV15, the J call TRBJ2-7, with D unresolved. Germline V CDR1 and CDR2: LNHNV, YYDKDF (reference sequence). This CDR3 spans 13 amino acids. With 0 bases removed from V and 3 bases from J, the gap between germline ends came to 6 bases. The CDR3 is CATSREASYEQYF. The CDR3 coding sequence is TGTGCCACCAGCAGAGAGGCCAGCTACGAGCAGTACTTC.

V gene TRBV5-1 combines with J gene TRBJ2-1, with D unresolved. This CDR3 is 15 amino acids long. CDR1 and CDR2 from the germline V gene are SGHRS and YFSETQ. Trimming left V 3 bases short and J 0 bases short, with 10 bases between. The CDR3 sequence is CASSSKISSYNEQFF. CDR3 in DNA: TGCGCCAGCAGCTCGAAAATAAGCTCCTACAATGAGCAGTTCTTC.

This clonotype was recorded a few times. V is TRBV29-1 and J is TRBJ2-7; no firm D call. CDR1 and CDR2 from the germline V gene are SQVTM and ANQGSEA. The CDR3 is made up of 12 amino acids. V lost 6 bases and J lost 3, with 12 bases in between. The chain's CDR3 is CSVRVAVYEQYF. CDR3 sequence (DNA): TGCAGCGTCCGAGTGGCAGTCTACGAGCAGTACTTC.

This clonotype was counted between two and nine times. The J gene is TRBJ2-1, the V gene TRBV12-3 or TRBV12-4; weak D call: TRBD2 (6 bases). The V end lost 6 bases, the J end lost 7 bases, and 16 bases lay between the germline ends. The CDR3 length is 14 residues. The CDR3 DNA is TGTGCCAGCAGCCCTCCGACTAGTAGGAATGAGCAGTTCTTC. Translating it yields CASSPPTSRNEQFF.